This TCR beta chain stems from a study of cytomegalovirus exposure and HLA in healthy donors. Researchers ran the PCR with 60 Vbeta and 13 Jbeta primers. TCRdb's copy holds only in-frame clones and misses some; the assay was immunoSEQ multiplex PCR. Among over 120,000 clones listed, around three quarters were seen once. The germline V gene has CDR1 SGHVS and CDR2 FQNEAQ. The CDR3 length is 15 residues. V lost 4 bases, J lost 3 bases, and 13 bases lay in between. Donors were nominally healthy when sampled, though unrecorded immune exposures were likely. The sequencing input was PBMCs. The rearrangement links TRBV7-8 to TRBJ1-5, with D tentatively TRBD1 (5 bases). The clonotype comes from a woman aged 60-75 years in good health and CMV-seropositive. The CDR3 reads CASSYRGRDNQPQHF. Here the CDR3 DNA reads TGTGCCAGCAGCTATCGGGGGAGGGACAATCAGCCCCAGCATTTT.